This passage covers 23 T cell receptor beta chains from one sample sequenced in a study of blood T cell repertoires in COVID-19. Using immunoSEQ multiplex PCR, the repertoire was profiled, and TCRdb retains in-frame clones only, with some absent. Of over 250,000 clones in the sample, roughly 87% were seen once. Sequenced: peripheral blood. The origin of the receptors is a human donor in a cohort sampled during active COVID-19.

This clone occurred a few times. DNA of the CDR3: TGTGCCAGCAGTTTACAGGGCGTTGGTGGCTACACCTTC. This translates into CASSLQGVGGYTF. V usage is TRBV12-3 or TRBV12-4 and J usage is TRBJ1-2; D is perhaps TRBD1 (5 bases). CDR3 length equals 13 residues. Trimming cost V 2 bases and J 7 bases, with 11 bases left between them.

V usage is TRBV24-1 and J usage is TRBJ2-3, with 13 positions matching TRBD2. The germline CDR1 and CDR2 sequences are KGHDR and SFDVKD. There are 20 residues in the CDR3. V was clipped by 3 bases and J by 8 bases; unmatched bases: 19. This CDR3 reads CATSDAFGLAGAGPRGTQYF. The CDR3 bases are TGTGCCACCAGTGATGCGTTTGGACTAGCGGGAGCGGGTCCCCGTGGTACGCAGTATTTT.

With regard to this clone: Its ends do not fully match the called genes, so a read error is possible. The V gene is TRBV28, the J gene TRBJ2-4; the D is unclear. In germline, CDR1 is MDHEN, CDR2 SYDVKM. The CDR3 runs 10 residues. CDR3 sequence: CASGFRDRDF. CDR3 DNA: TGTGCCAGCGGGTTCCGTGACCGGGACTTC.

V and J are TRBV4-3 and TRBJ2-7, with D unresolved. Per the germline V gene, CDR1 is LGHNA and CDR2 is YSLEER. The CDR3 has 15 residues. V was pared by 1 base and J by 2 bases, with 12 bases between. The DNA of the CDR3 is TGCGCCAGCAGCCAAGCCCGAGCGCCAGCCTACGAGCAGTACTTC. As protein: CASSQARAPAYEQYF.

The chain recombines TRBV3-1 (or the pseudogene TRBV3-2) with TRBJ2-7; tentative D call: TRBD2 (6 bases). The CDR3 consists of 13 residues. Looked up from germline, CDR1 is LGHDT and CDR2 is YNNKEL (reference sequence). The germline V and J ends were trimmed by 4 bases and 3 bases, with 10 bases remaining between them. In DNA form, the CDR3 reads TGTGCCAGCAGCCCGGGACTTTACTACGAGCAGTACTTC. This gives the protein CASSPGLYYEQYF.

V is TRBV7-6 and J is TRBJ2-7; a weak D match, TRBD2 (6 bases). V was clipped by 0 bases and J by 5 bases, with 14 bases between them. Germline CDR1 and CDR2: SGHVS and FNYEAQ. CDR3 length: 15 residues. CDR3 sequence: CASSLAWRDSDEQYF. CDR3 DNA: TGTGCCAGCAGCTTAGCGTGGAGGGACTCAGACGAGCAGTACTTC.

The rearrangement joins TRBV5-6 to TRBJ1-6; the D is unclear. Germline V gene sequence: CDR1 SGHDT, CDR2 YYEEEE. The ends were cut back, 3 bases at V and 11 bases at J, with 15 bases in the middle. CDR3 length: 14 amino acids. The CDR3 DNA follows: TGTGCCAGCAGCTCGGGAGGTCCCAACGCACCCCTCCACTTT. Amino acid sequence: CASSSGGPNAPLHF. Using reference TRBV5-6 and TRBJ1-6 for the parts outside the CDR3, the full variable domain is DAGVTQSPTHLIKTRGQQVTLRCSPKSGHDTVSWYQQALGQGPQFIFQYYEEEERQRGNFPDRFSGHQFPNYSSELNVNALLLGDSALYLCASSSGGPNAPLHFGNGTRLTVT.

The gene calls are TRBV5-5 and TRBJ1-4; TRBD1 is a possible D gene (6 bases). Germline values: CDR1 SGHKS, CDR2 YYEKEE (reference sequence). This CDR3 region has 14 residues. The V gene lost 4 bases and the J gene lost 6 bases, with 13 bases spanning the gap. The CDR3 DNA reads TGTGCCAGCAGCCGCGGGAGGGGGGATGAAAAACTGTTTTTT. As protein: CASSRGRGDEKLFF.

The CDR3 loop is CASTLNGGLGNQPQHF. The CDR3, as DNA: TGTGCCAGCACCTTAAACGGGGGGCTAGGCAATCAGCCCCAGCATTTT. The chain has TRBV6-6 and TRBJ1-5, with D maybe TRBD1 (6 bases). Trimming stripped 7 bases from V and 2 bases from J, with 18 bases between. The CDR3 is 16 residues long. Germline loops: CDR1 MNHNY, CDR2 SVGAGI (reference sequence).

This clone was observed once. The chain combines TRBV28 with TRBJ2-5; 9 bases map to TRBD2. This CDR3 is 12 amino acids long. From germline, CDR1 is MDHEN and CDR2 SYDVKM. Trimming cost V 6 bases and J 5 bases; bases outside gene matches: 1. The DNA for the CDR3 is TGTGCCAGCAGACTAGCGGGTGAGACCCAGTACTTC. Its protein is CASRLAGETQYF.

The gene calls are TRBV29-1 and TRBJ1-4; 9 bases are a match to TRBD1. V gave up 7 bases and J gave up 8 bases; unmatched junction bases: 5. Looked up from germline, CDR1 is SQVTM and CDR2 is ANQGSEA. The CDR3 loop spans 12 amino acids. In DNA form, the CDR3 reads TGCAGCGCTACGACAGGGGGAGAAAAACTGTTTTTT. This sequence encodes CSATTGGEKLFF. Supplemented by reference TRBV29-1 and TRBJ1-4, the full variable domain reads SAVISQKPSRDICQRGTSLTIQCQVDSQVTMMFWYRQQPGQSLTLIATANQGSEATYESGFVIDKFPISRPNLTFSTLTVSNMSPEDSSIYLCSATTGGEKLFFGSGTQLSVL.

The rearrangement uses TRBV5-6 and TRBJ2-1; 11 bases match TRBD1. V trimming: 2 bases; J trimming: 7 bases; junction bases outside the gene matches: 8. The CDR3 extends over 16 amino acids. CDR1 and CDR2 (germline): SGHDT, YYEEEE. This chain's CDR3 is CASSFGWTGGFNEQFF. The CDR3 DNA reads as TGTGCCAGCAGCTTCGGGTGGACAGGGGGCTTTAATGAGCAGTTCTTC.

The J gene is TRBJ2-5, the V gene TRBV28; 7 bases line up with TRBD1. The CDR3 totals 15 residues. CDR1 and CDR2 (germline): MDHEN, SYDVKM. The J segment lost 5 bases and the V segment lost 2 bases, leaving 8 bases of the junction unmatched. This CDR3 is CASSLPGGNAETQYF. The CDR3 coding sequence is TGTGCCAGCAGTTTACCAGGGGGTAATGCGGAGACCCAGTACTTC.

This sequence joins TRBV29-1 and TRBJ2-7, with 7 positions matching TRBD1. The CDR3 runs to 14 residues. The V and J ends lost 6 bases and 5 bases, in that order; junction bases with no gene match: 13. From germline, CDR1 is SQVTM and CDR2 ANQGSEA. Here the CDR3 DNA reads TGCAGCGTCAGGACAGGACGGAAGGGCGACGAGCAGTACTTC. Translation gives CSVRTGRKGDEQYF.

The J gene is TRBJ1-1, the V gene TRBV6-2 or TRBV6-3; D is uncertain. This CDR3 has 13 residues. Trimming removed 2 bases at V and 0 bases at J, with 4 bases between. Germline V gene lookup returns CDR1 MNHEY and CDR2 SVGEGT. The CDR3 sequence: CASSYRVNTEAFF. As DNA, the CDR3 is TGTGCCAGCAGTTACCGGGTGAACACTGAAGCTTTCTTT.

The V call is TRBV7-9, the J call TRBJ1-5; 8 bases fit TRBD1. Germline CDR1 reads SEHNR; CDR2 reads FQNEAQ (reference sequence). After removal of 6 bases from V and 5 bases from J, the junction contained 15 bases not matched to a gene. The CDR3 runs to 17 residues. The CDR3 spells CASRELGAGGIDQPQHF. CDR3 bases: TGTGCCAGCAGAGAATTGGGTGCAGGGGGCATCGATCAGCCCCAGCATTTT. Variable domain in full (rest from reference TRBV7-9 and TRBJ1-5): DTGVSQNPRHKITKRGQNVTFRCDPISEHNRLYWYRQTLGQGPEFLTYFQNEAQLEKSRLLSDRFSAERPKGSFSTLEIQRTEQGDSAMYLCASRELGAGGIDQPQHFGDGTRLSIL.

This chain uses TRBV28 with TRBJ2-7, with D perhaps matching TRBD2 (6 bases). Germline V gene data show CDR1 as MDHEN and CDR2 as SYDVKM. V was pared by 6 bases and J by 4 bases, with 10 bases between. The CDR3 is 12 residues long. This CDR3 reads CASSLSGYEQYF. The CDR3 DNA is TGTGCCAGCAGCCTTAGCGGTTACGAGCAGTACTTC.

The rearrangement joins TRBV28 to TRBJ1-1; D is unresolved. The length of the CDR3 is 13 residues. The V gene lost 3 bases and the J gene lost 0 bases, with 5 bases spanning the gap. Germline CDR1 and CDR2: MDHEN and SYDVKM. The CDR3 spells CASSFYMNTEAFF. For the CDR3, the DNA is TGTGCCAGCAGTTTTTACATGAACACTGAAGCTTTCTTT.

This clone was picked up a small number of times. The V and J genes are TRBV6-5 and TRBJ2-7; 10 bases are shared with TRBD1. This CDR3 region has 13 residues. J lost 5 bases, V lost 7 bases, and 5 bases had no gene match. CDR1 is MNHEY, CDR2 SVGAGI, per germline. The CDR3 bases are TGTGCCAGCACGGGACAGGGGACAAACGAGCAGTACTTC. Translated: CASTGQGTNEQYF.

The chain carries TRBV28 and TRBJ1-1; the match to TRBD1 covers 8 bases. The CDR3 loop spans 15 amino acids. Per the germline V gene, CDR1 is MDHEN and CDR2 is SYDVKM. Trimming cost V 6 bases and J 4 bases; bases outside gene matches: 10. In DNA, the CDR3 is TGTGCCAGCAGGCCAGGGGGCGCTGAGTCCACTGAAGCTTTCTTT. It encodes CASRPGGAESTEAFF.

Concerning this clone itself: Other DNA sequences within the sample encode an identical CDR3. This chain links TRBV5-1 with TRBJ1-6; D gene uncertain. V gave up 2 bases and J gave up 7 bases, with 4 bases separating them. There are 12 residues in the CDR3. Germline loops: CDR1 SGHRS, CDR2 YFSETQ. This CDR3 reads CASSFLNSPLHF. In DNA form, the CDR3 reads TGCGCCAGCAGCTTCCTAAATTCACCCCTCCACTTT.

The chain employs TRBV4-1 and TRBJ1-2; no clear D gene. CDR1 is MGHRA, CDR2 YSYEKL, per germline. The germline V and J ends were trimmed by 0 bases and 5 bases, with 19 bases remaining between them. The CDR3 covers 17 residues. The CDR3 region is CASSQDAGRHGVYGYTF. The CDR3 bases are TGCGCCAGCAGCCAAGACGCGGGAAGGCACGGGGTATATGGCTACACCTTC.

This clone was recorded once. The chain links TRBV6-5 to TRBJ1-1, with TRBD1 matching over 9 bases. CDR3 length: 14 residues. The trim removed 0 bases at V and 4 bases at J, leaving 0 bases unmatched. CDR1 is MNHEY, CDR2 SVGAGI, per germline. The CDR3 region is CASSYSTGGTEAFF. In DNA, the CDR3 is TGTGCCAGCAGTTACTCGACAGGGGGCACTGAAGCTTTCTTT.